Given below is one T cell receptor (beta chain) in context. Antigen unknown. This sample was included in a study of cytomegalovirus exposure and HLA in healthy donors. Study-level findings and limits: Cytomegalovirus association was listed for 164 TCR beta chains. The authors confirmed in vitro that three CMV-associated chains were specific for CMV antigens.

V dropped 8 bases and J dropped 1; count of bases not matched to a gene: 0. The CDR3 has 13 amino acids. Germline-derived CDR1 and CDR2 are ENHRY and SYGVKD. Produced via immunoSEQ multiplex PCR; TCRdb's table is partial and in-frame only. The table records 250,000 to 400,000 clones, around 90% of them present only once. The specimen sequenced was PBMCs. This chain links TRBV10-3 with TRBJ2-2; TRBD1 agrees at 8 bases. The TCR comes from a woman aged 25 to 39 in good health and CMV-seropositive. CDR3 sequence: CAIGTGNTGELFF. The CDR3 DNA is TGTGCCATCGGGACAGGGAACACCGGGGAGCTGTTTTTT.